Listed here is a single TCR beta chain. No antigen is known for it. Assay used: immunoSEQ multiplex PCR; TCRdb lists only in-frame clones, some missing. The sample has about 2.4 million clones, 93% seen once. This sample stems from a study of shared clonotypes between healthy human individuals. The V gene's germline CDR1 is KGHSH and CDR2 LQKENI. V was shortened by 6 bases and J by 2 bases, with 10 bases between the two germline ends. The CDR3 contains 13 residues. Notes on the study in general: The low donor count limited represented genetic and exposure-history diversity. Rarefaction showed that sequencing of sorted subsets was incomplete (despite large depth).

The sample consisted of naive CD4+ T cells from PBMCs. Subset here: CD45RA+ positively selected. This TCR came from a man younger than 35 in good health. Some clones in this sample may be carry-over from other donors' samples. The chain couples TRBV18 to TRBJ2-5; D uncertain. This CDR3 reads CASSTVRQETQYF. The CDR3 DNA is TGTGCCAGCTCGACGGTAAGACAAGAGACCCAGTACTTC.